These 7 T cell receptor beta chains were sequenced from one sample in a study of shared clonotypes between healthy human individuals (dated by TCRdb to 2018 to 2021). CD8 naive samples were obtained by positive selection for CCR7 among CD45RO-negative cells, yielding a CD45RA+CCR7+ population from which TemRA cells were excluded. Library generation was performed with the immunoSEQ multiplex PCR assay. The table was pulled from immuneACCESS by TCRdb, which kept in-frame rearrangements only. Such tables lose some clones; where checked, under half of the loss comes from unresolved V genes, and the rest has no known cause. Here the sample has millions of clones; around 96% occur a single time. The ten largest clonotypes hold 0.85% to 1.3% of the sample. Sequenced: naive CD8+ T cells sorted from blood. The sample's cell subset or site label is to be understood as: CD45RA+CCR7+. The origin of the receptors is a man aged 18 to 29 in good health.

CDR3 sequence (DNA): TGCAGCGTTGGGAGACAGGGCTACGAGCAGTACTTC. Its translation: CSVGRQGYEQYF. The chain is built from TRBV29-1 and TRBJ2-7; 7 bases match TRBD1. V was clipped by 4 bases and J by 3 bases; unmatched bases: 3. Germline loops: CDR1 SQVTM, CDR2 ANQGSEA. This CDR3 is 12 amino acids long.

The chain employs TRBV2 and TRBJ2-7; 7 bases align to TRBD2. The V gene's germline CDR1 is SNHLY and CDR2 FYNNEI. This CDR3 comprises 14 residues. J gave up 2 bases and V 10 bases, and 11 bases lay outside the gene matches. The CDR3 region is CATMGAGEAYEQYF. The CDR3 nucleotides are TGTGCCACCATGGGCGCGGGGGAGGCCTACGAGCAGTACTTC. Based on the CDR3 plus reference TRBV2 and TRBJ2-7, the full variable domain is EPEVTQTPSHQVTQMGQEVILRCVPISNHLYFYWYRQILGQKVEFLVSFYNNEISEKSEIFDDQFSVERPDGSNFTLKIRSTKLEDSAMYFCATMGAGEAYEQYFGPGTRLTVT.

The V call is TRBV15, the J call TRBJ2-5; D may be TRBD2 (5 bases). Trimming stripped 8 bases from V and 5 bases from J, with 18 bases between. CDR3 length: 14 amino acids. The V gene's germline CDR1 is LNHNV and CDR2 YYDKDF (reference sequence). In nucleotides, the CDR3 is TGTGCCACCGGGCGGGTCGGGCACATGGAGACCCAGTACTTC. Its translation: CATGRVGHMETQYF.

The genes are TRBV4-2 and TRBJ2-5, with 8 bases aligning to TRBD2. Germline loops: CDR1 LGHNA, CDR2 YNFKEQ. The CDR3 is 18 amino acids. The V segment lost 0 bases and the J segment 2 bases; nucleotides outside the gene matches: 11. The CDR3 loop is CASSQDLAGGFPQETQYF. CDR3 coding DNA: TGTGCCAGCAGCCAAGATCTGGCGGGGGGCTTCCCTCAAGAGACCCAGTACTTC.

With regard to this clone: The sample holds other DNA sequences that translate to the same CDR3. V usage is TRBV9 and J usage is TRBJ1-5; tentative D call: TRBD1 (6 bases). Trimming cost V 0 bases and J 4 bases, with 11 bases left between them. The CDR3 is 15 residues long. Germline CDR1 reads SGDLS; CDR2 reads YYNGEE. The CDR3 spells CASSVDGGGNQPQHF. The CDR3 DNA is TGTGCCAGCAGCGTAGATGGAGGGGGTAATCAGCCCCAGCATTTT.

J is TRBJ1-5 and V is TRBV27; D gene ambiguous. The CDR3 has 15 amino acids. V gave up 5 bases and J gave up 0 bases, with 11 bases separating them. Germline CDR1 reads MNHEY; CDR2 reads SMNVEV (reference sequence). The CDR3 coding sequence is TGTGCCAGCAGTCCTACCGACTATAGCAATCAGCCCCAGCATTTT. Translation: CASSPTDYSNQPQHF.

V gene TRBV12-5 combines with J gene TRBJ1-1, with D unresolved. The germline V gene encodes CDR1 LGHNT and CDR2 FRNRAP. The CDR3 sequence is 13 residues long. Trimming removed 5 bases at V and 5 bases at J, with 12 bases between. The CDR3 here is CASGVGPGTEAFF. DNA of the CDR3: TGTGCTAGTGGTGTGGGCCCCGGGACTGAAGCTTTCTTT.